This T cell receptor beta chain was documented in a study of T cell responses to AZD1222 COVID-19 vaccine (dated by TCRdb to about 2021). The study in broad terms: Because spike-specific TCR depth and breadth did not differ between the two schedules, AZD1222 recipients who got a second dose at roughly 4 weeks were pooled with those who got a second dose at roughly 12 weeks. TCR sequencing covered roughly 230 trial participants: around 210 given two doses of AZD1222 and approximately 26 given two doses of MenACWY control vaccine. Trial participants were enrolled by age into subgroups of 18-55, 56-69 and 70-plus years, and around 140, 26 and 57 TCR-sequenced participants, respectively, were included in these subgroups. Results and caveats for the whole study, not just this receptor: Vaccine-associated CD4 TCRs spanned the whole spike protein, with dominant responses in regions 160-218 and 743-854. Because no samples from the day 14 peak response were available, repertoires could be characterized only after the peak T cell response. Nearly half of unique spike-specific TCRs reportedly recognized epitopes outside regions mutated in the B.1.351 and B.1.1.7 variants. The 56-69-year group was small, and its depth increase did not reach significance, likely because of low power. Participants were mostly white British and included more females than males, and it was suggested by the authors that clonal diversity may have been underestimated. Only six AZD1222 recipients were SARS-CoV-2 seropositive at baseline, limiting conclusions about previously exposed vaccinees. After two AZD1222 doses, both the breadth and the depth of spike-specific TCRs were significantly higher than at day 0 and than in MenACWY recipients.

The germline V gene yields SGHVS for CDR1 and FQNEAQ for CDR2. V is shortened by 5 bases, J by 4 bases, and the region joining them spans 11 bases. The CDR3 holds 13 amino acids from the cysteine to the phenylalanine. Only the CDR3 DNA stays, 39 bases, in frame from base 1. The CDR3 regions of human TCRbeta chains were analyzed by immunosequencing. The original pipeline was this. Repertoire TCRs were checked for matches against a reference library of SARS-CoV-2-specific TCRs that had been generated using the MIRA antigen-specificity platform. Breadth was defined as the fraction of unique TCRs that were SARS-CoV-2-associated. Depth was defined as the fraction of total T cells that were SARS-CoV-2-associated. Using the MIRA data, every spike-specific TCR was mapped to the spike region that the TCR reacted to and assigned to either a CD4 or a CD8 class. Log10-transformed breadth and depth values were compared by one-way ANOVA with Sidak's multiple comparisons tests. TCRdb provides this immuneACCESS table in a form limited to in-frame rearrangements. Some clones are lacking; in checked studies, under half of them reflect an unresolved V gene, and why the rest are absent is not known. V and J calls plus clone size are reproduced from that table; the DNA served to infer D and trimming. This sample has about 150,000 clones in its table, and roughly 84% of those were observed once. Jointly, the top ten make up 4.1% of the sample.

On this clone itself: Its antigen is currently not known. Per-nucleotide qualities are absent, and no much larger clonotype sits a single base away.

The sample's time point label is to be understood as: baseline before first vaccination. The vaccinee samples were drawn from two UK trials, COV001 and COV002, one of which was a single-blind randomized controlled phase 2/3 trial testing AZD1222 (ChAdOx1 nCoV-19) in healthy adults. Trial participant PBMC samples were collected at day 0 and day 28 after the second dose for TCRbeta chain sequencing. The sequence joins TRBV7-8 to TRBJ1-2; TRBD1 is possibly the D segment (6 matching bases). The TCR comes from an adult in good health. The starting material was peripheral blood, obtained on day 0 of AZD1222 vaccination. The sequenced DNA: TGTGCCAGCAGCCCAACAGGGCTCTATGGCTACACCTTC. This sequence encodes CASSPTGLYGYTF.